The 6 T cell receptor beta chains below were found in one sample sequenced in a study of CD8+ T cells in alopecia areata. Treatment specified: oral pan-JAK inhibitor, 5-10 mg twice daily. After isolation, RNA underwent reverse transcription to generate cDNA as the sequencing template. TCRdb's copy holds only in-frame clones and misses some; the assay was immunoSEQ multiplex PCR. This table has 150,000 to 200,000 clones, about 61% appearing once. The specimen was CD4+ T cells sorted from blood, collected at approximately week 61, from a patient treated with tofacitinib. These receptors were taken from a human donor with alopecia areata.

This rearrangement joins TRBV30 to TRBJ2-7; 9 bases line up with TRBD1. The CDR3 contains 16 residues. CDR1 is GTSNPN and CDR2 is SVGIG in the germline V gene (reference sequence). Trimming cost V 0 bases and J 2 bases; bases outside gene matches: 8. CDR3 loop: CAWSVLIGTGPYEQYF. In nucleotides, the CDR3 is TGTGCCTGGAGTGTACTCATAGGGACAGGGCCCTACGAGCAGTACTTC.

The chain couples TRBV7-3 to TRBJ1-5, with D perhaps TRBD1 (5 bases). The ends were cut back, 2 bases at V and 5 bases at J, with 19 bases in the middle. CDR1 is SGHTA and CDR2 is FQGTGA in the germline V gene. CDR3 length: 17 residues. The CDR3 protein is CASSLEGWDPEDQPQHF. The CDR3 DNA reads as TGTGCCAGCAGCTTAGAAGGGTGGGACCCCGAAGATCAGCCCCAGCATTTT. The full variable domain, rest sourced from reference TRBV7-3 and TRBJ1-5, is GAGVSQTPSNKVTEKGKYVELRCDPISGHTALYWYRQSLGQGPEFLIYFQGTGAADDSGLPNDRFFAVRPEGSVSTLKIQRTERGDSAVYLCASSLEGWDPEDQPQHFGDGTRLSIL.

V and J are TRBV27 and TRBJ1-6; TRBD1 is a possible D gene (6 bases). CDR3 length: 14 amino acids. The V end lost 2 bases, the J end lost 8 bases, and 10 bases lay between the germline ends. CDR1 MNHEY and CDR2 SMNVEV come from the germline V gene (reference sequence). Written as DNA, the CDR3 is TGTGCCAGCAGTTTACGCGGGGGCTATTCACCCCTCCACTTT. As protein: CASSLRGGYSPLHF.

The chain couples TRBV30 to TRBJ2-3; D perhaps matches TRBD1 (6 bases). This CDR3 has 13 amino acids. Trimming removed 5 bases at V and 1 base at J, with 10 bases between. CDR1 is GTSNPN and CDR2 is SVGIG in the germline V gene (reference sequence). The CDR3 here is CAWQGGGTDTQYF. The CDR3 DNA is TGTGCCTGGCAAGGGGGAGGCACAGATACGCAGTATTTT.

V gene TRBV30 combines with J gene TRBJ1-2; tentatively, D is TRBD1 (6 bases). The CDR3 sequence is 13 residues long. V lost 4 bases, J lost 7 bases, and 16 bases lay in between. Per the germline V gene, CDR1 is GTSNPN and CDR2 is SVGIG (reference sequence). The CDR3 DNA follows: TGTGCCTGGAACCCCCAGAGGACAGTTGGCTACACCTTC. Translation gives CAWNPQRTVGYTF.

Only a few counts were recorded for this clone. Other DNA variants within this sample encode the same CDR3. J is TRBJ2-3 and V is TRBV5-1; D uncertain. Germline V lookup: CDR1 SGHRS, CDR2 YFSETQ. Deletions cut 4 bases from V and 0 bases from J, with 3 bases between. The CDR3 runs to 12 residues. CDR3 DNA sequence: TGCGCCAGCAGCCCCAGCACAGATACGCAGTATTTT. Amino acids: CASSPSTDTQYF. Together with reference TRBV5-1 and TRBJ2-3, the CDR3 gives the full variable domain: KAGVTQTPRYLIKTRGQQVTLSCSPISGHRSVSWYQQTPGQGLQFLFEYFSETQRNKGNFPGRFSGRQFSNSRSEMNVSTLELGDSALYLCASSPSTDTQYFGPGTRLTVL.